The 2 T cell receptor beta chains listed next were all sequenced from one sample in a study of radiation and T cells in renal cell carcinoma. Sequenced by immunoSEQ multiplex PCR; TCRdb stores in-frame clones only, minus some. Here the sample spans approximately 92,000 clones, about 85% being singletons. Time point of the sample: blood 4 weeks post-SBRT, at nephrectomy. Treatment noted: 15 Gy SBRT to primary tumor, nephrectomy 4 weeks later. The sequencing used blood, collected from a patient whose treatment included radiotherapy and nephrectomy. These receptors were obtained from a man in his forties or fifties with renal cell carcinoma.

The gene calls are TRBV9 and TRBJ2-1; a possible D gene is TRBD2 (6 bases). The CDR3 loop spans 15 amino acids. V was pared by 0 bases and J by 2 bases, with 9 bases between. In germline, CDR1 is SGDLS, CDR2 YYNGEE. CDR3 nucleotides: TGTGCCAGCAGCGTAGTCGGGACTCCCTACAATGAGCAGTTCTTC. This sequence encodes CASSVVGTPYNEQFF.

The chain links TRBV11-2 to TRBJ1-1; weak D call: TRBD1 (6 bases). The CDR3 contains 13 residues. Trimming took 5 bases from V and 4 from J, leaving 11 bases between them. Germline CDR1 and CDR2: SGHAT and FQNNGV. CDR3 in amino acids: CASSADRGTEAFF. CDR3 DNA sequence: TGTGCCAGCAGCGCGGACAGAGGCACTGAAGCTTTCTTT.